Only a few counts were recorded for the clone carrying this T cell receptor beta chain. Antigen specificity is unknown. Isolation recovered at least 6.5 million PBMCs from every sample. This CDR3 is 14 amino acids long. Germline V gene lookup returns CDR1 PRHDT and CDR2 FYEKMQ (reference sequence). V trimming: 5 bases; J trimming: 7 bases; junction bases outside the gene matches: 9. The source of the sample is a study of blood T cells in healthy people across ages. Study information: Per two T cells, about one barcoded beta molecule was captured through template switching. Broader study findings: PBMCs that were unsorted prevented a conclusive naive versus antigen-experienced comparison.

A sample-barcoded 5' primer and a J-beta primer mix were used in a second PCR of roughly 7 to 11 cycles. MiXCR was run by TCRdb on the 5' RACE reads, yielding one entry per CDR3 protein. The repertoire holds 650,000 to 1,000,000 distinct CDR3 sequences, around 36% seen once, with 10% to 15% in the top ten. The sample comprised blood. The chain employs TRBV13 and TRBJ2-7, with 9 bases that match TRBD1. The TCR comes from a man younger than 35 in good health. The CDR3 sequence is CASSPPGQGLEQYF. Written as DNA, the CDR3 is TGTGCCAGCAGCCCCCCGGGACAGGGCCTTGAGCAGTACTTC.